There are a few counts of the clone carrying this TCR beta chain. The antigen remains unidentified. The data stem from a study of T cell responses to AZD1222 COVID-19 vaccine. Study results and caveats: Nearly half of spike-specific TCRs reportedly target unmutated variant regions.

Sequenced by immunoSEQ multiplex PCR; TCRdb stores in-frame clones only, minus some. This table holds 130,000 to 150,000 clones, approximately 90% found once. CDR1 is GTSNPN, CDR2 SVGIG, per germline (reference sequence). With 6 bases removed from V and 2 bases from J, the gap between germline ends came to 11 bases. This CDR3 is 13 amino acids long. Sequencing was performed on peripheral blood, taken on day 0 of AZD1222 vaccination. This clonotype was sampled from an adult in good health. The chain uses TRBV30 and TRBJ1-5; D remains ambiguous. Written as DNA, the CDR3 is TGTGCCTGTTCTGGGAAGGGCAATCAGCCCCAGCATTTT. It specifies CACSGKGNQPQHF.